One and the same sample provided the 5 T cell receptor beta chains below, sequenced in a study of OX40 agonist ivuxolimab in advanced cancers. The repertoire was sequenced with immunoSEQ multiplex PCR; TCRdb's copy has only in-frame clones and lacks some. The profile covers 72,000 or so clones, with 84% appearing a single time and 0.44% taken by the ten largest. This specimen was CD4+ or CD8+ T cells sorted from blood, taken in a trial of the OX40 agonist ivuxolimab. The receptors originated from an adult with an advanced solid tumor such as melanoma, head and neck, liver or kidney cancer.

This clone was detected only once. V and J are TRBV18 and TRBJ2-7; D not certain. The V gene lost 6 bases and the J gene lost 3 bases, with 24 bases spanning the gap. This CDR3 comprises 17 residues. Germline CDR1 reads KGHSH; CDR2 reads LQKENI. The CDR3: CASSRWGSLSSIYEQYV. CDR3 in DNA: TGTGCCAGCTCGAGATGGGGATCCCTCTCTTCCATCTACGAGCAGTACGTC.

The chain carries TRBV6-1 and TRBJ2-1, with 10 bases that match TRBD2. The CDR3 spans 15 residues. V was clipped by 6 bases and J by 8 bases; unmatched bases: 10. The germline V gene encodes CDR1 MNHNS and CDR2 SASEGT. CDR3 region: CASRTQAGGLYEQFF. In nucleotides, the CDR3 is TGTGCCAGCAGGACCCAAGCGGGGGGGCTTTATGAGCAGTTCTTC.

As regards this clone: Other DNA variants within this sample encode the same CDR3. This rearrangement joins TRBV7-7 to TRBJ2-2; D is unclear. Trimming pared 0 bases from V and 6 bases from J, leaving 2 bases between. Germline CDR1 and CDR2: SSHAT and FNYEAQ (reference sequence). This CDR3 is built from 12 residues. The CDR3 nucleotides read TGTGCCAGCAGCTTAGCCGCCGGGGAGCTGTTTTTT. Amino acid sequence: CASSLAAGELFF.

This chain links TRBV6-1 with TRBJ1-2; D is unclear. The V end lost 0 bases, the J end lost 6 bases, and 20 bases lay between the germline ends. The CDR3 totals 17 residues. Looked up from germline, CDR1 is MNHNS and CDR2 is SASEGT. In DNA form, the CDR3 reads TGTGCCAGCAGTGAAGCCGGCGGAGCGGGGATTTATGATGGCTACACCTTC. It encodes CASSEAGGAGIYDGYTF.

The chain couples TRBV5-1 to TRBJ2-1; no reliable D call. Germline-derived CDR1 and CDR2 are SGHRS and YFSETQ. The CDR3 is 17 residues long. V was trimmed by 2 bases and J by 9 bases, leaving 24 bases between them. The CDR3: CASSLSRNLDRTLEQFF. Here the CDR3 DNA reads TGCGCCAGCAGCTTATCCCGCAATCTGGACCGAACCCTTGAGCAGTTCTTC.